A selection of T cell receptor beta chains follows, all from one sample in a study of blood T cell repertoires in COVID-19. Using immunoSEQ multiplex PCR, the repertoire was profiled, and TCRdb retains in-frame clones only, with some absent. The table lists some 65,000 clones, roughly four fifths of them singletons. Specimen: peripheral blood. These TCRs come from a woman over 75 with acute or convalescent COVID-19. CDR3s include the opening cysteine and the closing phenylalanine or tryptophan. Each record gives: CDR3 DNA, CDR3 protein, V gene, J gene, clone size, D gene. A D gene is named only where the DNA matches it firmly. A row's size may be missing; if present it is once, few, many or a size class.

CDR3 DNA: TGTGCCAGCAGCTTAGTAGGAGCGGGAGTTACCTACAATGAGCAGTTCTTC; CDR3 protein: CASSLVGAGVTYNEQFF; V gene: TRBV7-9; J gene: TRBJ2-1; clone size: NA; D gene: TRBD2
CDR3 DNA: TGCGCCAGCAGCCCTAGCTACAATGAGCAGTTCTTC; CDR3 protein: CASSPSYNEQFF; V gene: TRBV4-1; J gene: TRBJ2-1; clone size: NA; D gene: NA
CDR3 DNA: TGTGCCAGTAGTAATCCCCGTTCGTCCGCCAAAAACATTCAGTACTTC; CDR3 protein: CASSNPRSSAKNIQYF; V gene: TRBV19; J gene: TRBJ2-4; clone size: once; D gene: NA
CDR3 DNA: TGCAGCGTTCTTGGCGGGGTCTCCAAAAACATTCAGTACTTC; CDR3 protein: CSVLGGVSKNIQYF; V gene: TRBV29-1; J gene: TRBJ2-4; clone size: NA; D gene: NA
CDR3 DNA: TGTGCCATCGGGCGGACAGGGATGGGCTACACCTTC; CDR3 protein: CAIGRTGMGYTF; V gene: TRBV10-3; J gene: TRBJ1-2; clone size: NA; D gene: TRBD1
CDR3 DNA: TGTGCCAGTAGTCTACAAAGCGGGACGCCCTACAATGAGCAGTTCTTC; CDR3 protein: CASSLQSGTPYNEQFF; V gene: TRBV19; J gene: TRBJ2-1; clone size: NA; D gene: TRBD2
CDR3 DNA: TGTGCCAGCAGCGTAATGCCCATCCTAGCGGGAGGGCCGAGAGTCTACAATGAGCAGTTCTTC; CDR3 protein: CASSVMPILAGGPRVYNEQFF; V gene: TRBV9; J gene: TRBJ2-1; clone size: NA; D gene: TRBD2
CDR3 DNA: TGTGCCAGCAGCCCGAGGACAGGGTCCGGCAATCAGCCCCAGCATTTT; CDR3 protein: CASSPRTGSGNQPQHF; V gene: TRBV7-2; J gene: TRBJ1-5; clone size: few; D gene: TRBD1
CDR3 DNA: TGCGCCAGCAGCTTGGGGCAGGCTCTATACAATGAGCAGTTCTTC; CDR3 protein: CASSLGQALYNEQFF; V gene: TRBV5-1; J gene: TRBJ2-1; clone size: NA; D gene: NA
CDR3 DNA: TGCGCCAGCAGCCAAGGCCCCCGGGACAGGGGGCTCAATGAGCAGTTCTTC; CDR3 protein: CASSQGPRDRGLNEQFF; V gene: TRBV4-1; J gene: TRBJ2-1; clone size: NA; D gene: TRBD1
CDR3 DNA: TGTGCCAGCAGTTTGGGGACAGAAGGAAACACCATATATTTT; CDR3 protein: CASSLGTEGNTIYF; V gene: TRBV6-5; J gene: TRBJ1-3; clone size: few; D gene: TRBD1
CDR3 DNA: TGTGCCAGCAGCTTAGGCGGGAGCGATCAGCCCCAGCATTTT; CDR3 protein: CASSLGGSDQPQHF; V gene: TRBV7-2; J gene: TRBJ1-5; clone size: NA; D gene: NA
CDR3 DNA: TGTGCCAGCAGTTATCCCCCCGGGACAGGAGGAAACACCATATATTTT; CDR3 protein: CASSYPPGTGGNTIYF; V gene: TRBV6-5; J gene: TRBJ1-3; clone size: once; D gene: TRBD1
CDR3 DNA: TGTGCCAGCACCCAGTCCCCAAACCCAATTTATGGCTACACCTTC; CDR3 protein: CASTQSPNPIYGYTF; V gene: TRBV5-5; J gene: TRBJ1-2; clone size: NA; D gene: NA
CDR3 DNA: TGTGCCAGCACTAACATCCTGAGGGAGACCCAGTACTTC; CDR3 protein: CASTNILRETQYF; V gene: TRBV2; J gene: TRBJ2-5; clone size: NA; D gene: NA
CDR3 DNA: TGTGCCAGCACATCACAGGGGCCCTACTCTGGGGCCAACGTCCTGACTTTC; CDR3 protein: CASTSQGPYSGANVLTF; V gene: TRBV7-2; J gene: TRBJ2-6; clone size: NA; D gene: TRBD1
CDR3 DNA: TGTGCCAGCAGCCCACTAGCGGGGGTCACAGATACGCAGTATTTT; CDR3 protein: CASSPLAGVTDTQYF; V gene: TRBV7-3; J gene: TRBJ2-3; clone size: once; D gene: TRBD2
CDR3 DNA: TGTGCCAGCAGCTTAGATGGCCAGCGTGGTAGGGAGACCCAGTACTTC; CDR3 protein: CASSLDGQRGRETQYF; V gene: TRBV11-3; J gene: TRBJ2-5; clone size: NA; D gene: NA
CDR3 DNA: TGTGCCAGCAGCTTGGGGGCCGGGACTGTGGGTGAAAAACTGTTTTTT; CDR3 protein: CASSLGAGTVGEKLFF; V gene: TRBV5-8; J gene: TRBJ1-4; clone size: NA; D gene: NA
CDR3 DNA: TGCGCCAGCAGCTTTACCGGGACAGGGGGCACAGATACGCAGTATTTT; CDR3 protein: CASSFTGTGGTDTQYF; V gene: TRBV5-1; J gene: TRBJ2-3; clone size: NA; D gene: TRBD1
CDR3 DNA: TGTGCCAGCAGCCCCGACAGGGGGGGCTTCTACGAGCAGTACTTC; CDR3 protein: CASSPDRGGFYEQYF; V gene: TRBV11-2; J gene: TRBJ2-7; clone size: few; D gene: TRBD1
CDR3 DNA: TGCGCCAGCAGCCAAGCCGGGACTACTACCGGGGAGCTGTTTTTT; CDR3 protein: CASSQAGTTTGELFF; V gene: TRBV4-1; J gene: TRBJ2-2; clone size: many; D gene: TRBD2
CDR3 DNA: TGTGCCAGCAGCTTGGTTCCGTCCTACGAGCAGTACTTC; CDR3 protein: CASSLVPSYEQYF; V gene: TRBV5-8; J gene: TRBJ2-7; clone size: NA; D gene: NA
CDR3 DNA: TGTGCCAGCAGCCCAGGGGGCAGGGGGAACACTGAAGCTTTCTTT; CDR3 protein: CASSPGGRGNTEAFF; V gene: TRBV7-3; J gene: TRBJ1-1; clone size: once; D gene: TRBD1
CDR3 DNA: TGTGCCAGCTCACCCCGTCCCGGGACAGGTTTGAACACTGAAGCTTTCTTT; CDR3 protein: CASSPRPGTGLNTEAFF; V gene: TRBV18; J gene: TRBJ1-1; clone size: NA; D gene: TRBD1
CDR3 DNA: TGTGCCAGTAGTAGCGGGAGGGACCTTGAGCAGTTCTTC; CDR3 protein: CASSSGRDLEQFF; V gene: TRBV19; J gene: TRBJ2-1; clone size: once; D gene: TRBD2
CDR3 DNA: TGTGCCACCAGCTCCCGGCGGGGGAGGTATGGCTACACCTTC; CDR3 protein: CATSSRRGRYGYTF; V gene: TRBV15; J gene: TRBJ1-2; clone size: NA; D gene: NA
CDR3 DNA: TGTGCCAGCAGTTTATTAGGTGCATGGGACAGGGGAGACGAGCAGTACTTC; CDR3 protein: CASSLLGAWDRGDEQYF; V gene: TRBV28; J gene: TRBJ2-7; clone size: NA; D gene: TRBD1
CDR3 DNA: TGTGCCAGCAGTTTAGGGACAGTAAGGGGCTACACCTTC; CDR3 protein: CASSLGTVRGYTF; V gene: TRBV12-3/TRBV12-4; J gene: TRBJ1-2; clone size: NA; D gene: NA
CDR3 DNA: TGTGCCAGCAGCCCCAGCGGGACGGACTATGGCTACACCTTC; CDR3 protein: CASSPSGTDYGYTF; V gene: TRBV7-2; J gene: TRBJ1-2; clone size: NA; D gene: NA
CDR3 DNA: TGTGCCAGCAGGGCTCCTGGACTAGCGGGAGATGAGCAGTTCTTC; CDR3 protein: CASRAPGLAGDEQFF; V gene: TRBV28; J gene: TRBJ2-1; clone size: NA; D gene: TRBD2
CDR3 DNA: TGTGCCAGCAGCTCTACAGGGACCCCCTCCTACGAGCAGTACTTC; CDR3 protein: CASSSTGTPSYEQYF; V gene: TRBV7-2; J gene: TRBJ2-7; clone size: NA; D gene: NA
CDR3 DNA: TGTGCCAGCAGTCAAGCTGGCGGGAACTACGAGCAGTACTTC; CDR3 protein: CASSQAGGNYEQYF; V gene: TRBV28; J gene: TRBJ2-7; clone size: NA; D gene: NA
CDR3 DNA: TGTGCCAGCAGCTTAGAAGCGGGAGTATCTCAACTCTCCTACAATGAGCAGTTCTTC; CDR3 protein: CASSLEAGVSQLSYNEQFF; V gene: TRBV7-9; J gene: TRBJ2-1; clone size: NA; D gene: TRBD2
CDR3 DNA: TGCGCCAGCAGCCAAGATCGTCGCGGGAGCGAGACCCAGTACTTC; CDR3 protein: CASSQDRRGSETQYF; V gene: TRBV4-3; J gene: TRBJ2-5; clone size: few; D gene: TRBD2
CDR3 DNA: TGCGCCAGCAGCTATTCGGGGTTAGCGCCAGGAAACACCATATATTTT; CDR3 protein: CASSYSGLAPGNTIYF; V gene: TRBV5-1; J gene: TRBJ1-3; clone size: NA; D gene: NA
CDR3 DNA: TGTGCCAGTAGTCCCTCCGACAGGGGTTACGAGCAGTACTTC; CDR3 protein: CASSPSDRGYEQYF; V gene: TRBV19; J gene: TRBJ2-7; clone size: few; D gene: TRBD1
CDR3 DNA: TGCGCCAGCAGCTTGGGGGAGCGGGAGTTGTACGAGCAGTACTTC; CDR3 protein: CASSLGERELYEQYF; V gene: TRBV5-1; J gene: TRBJ2-7; clone size: NA; D gene: TRBD2
CDR3 DNA: TGTGCCTCGCCGAGGAAGGGAGTGAGCTACACCTTC; CDR3 protein: CASPRKGVSYTF; V gene: TRBV30; J gene: TRBJ1-2; clone size: few; D gene: NA